This T cell receptor (beta chain) stems from a study of T cell responses to AZD1222 COVID-19 vaccine. General study findings and limits: The donor cohort was predominantly white British with a female majority, and clonal diversity may have been underestimated.

The CDR3 runs 16 residues. V was clipped by 0 bases and J by 1 base, with 12 bases between them. The germline gives CDR1 LGHNA, CDR2 YNFKEQ. Sequencing used immunoSEQ multiplex PCR; TCRdb keeps in-frame clones, though not all of them. This sample has more than 85,000 clones, with 80% to 95% found just once. As to this clone: Its matching antigen is unknown.

The J gene is TRBJ1-1, the V gene TRBV4-2, with a tentative D call TRBD1 (5 bases). The clonotype originates from an adult who received the AZD1222 COVID-19 vaccine. Specimen: peripheral blood, collected 28 days after the second AZD1222 dose. The CDR3: CASSQDMLGTNTEAFF. The CDR3 region has the DNA TGTGCCAGCAGCCAAGATATGTTAGGGACGAACACTGAAGCTTTCTTT.